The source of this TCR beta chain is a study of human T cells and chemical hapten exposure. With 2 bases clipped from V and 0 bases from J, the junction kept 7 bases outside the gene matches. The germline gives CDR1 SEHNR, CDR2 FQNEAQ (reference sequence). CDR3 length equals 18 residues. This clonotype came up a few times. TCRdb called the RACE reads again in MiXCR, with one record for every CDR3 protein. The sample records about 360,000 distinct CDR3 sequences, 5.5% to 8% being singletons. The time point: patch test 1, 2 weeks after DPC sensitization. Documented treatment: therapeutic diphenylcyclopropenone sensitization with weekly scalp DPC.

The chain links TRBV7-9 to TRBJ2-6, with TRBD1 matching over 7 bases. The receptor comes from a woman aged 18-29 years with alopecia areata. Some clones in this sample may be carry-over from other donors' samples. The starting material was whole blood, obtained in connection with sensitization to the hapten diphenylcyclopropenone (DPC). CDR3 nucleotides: TGTGCCAGCAGCTTACCGGGACAGAGACTCTCTGGGGCCAACGTCCTGACTTTC. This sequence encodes CASSLPGQRLSGANVLTF.